The 30 T cell receptor beta chains below were found in one sample sequenced in a study of a mutant IDH1 vaccine in newly diagnosed glioma (dated by TCRdb to about 2021). The library was made by the immunoSEQ multiplex PCR assay. TCRdb mirrors the immuneACCESS table, restricted to in-frame sequences. Some clones are absent from its copies; in checked studies, under half trace to an unresolved V gene, and the reason for the others is unknown. The sample table lists tens of thousands of clones, 75% to 85% of them with a count of one. Clones ranked in the top ten supply 9% to 15% of the sample. Their antigen targets remain unknown. Taken with the paper, the label for time point translates to: week 35, safety follow-up. Each vaccine dose was 300 ug of a 20-mer mutant IDH1 peptide in Montanide, given subcutaneously with topical imiquimod. The starting material was PBMCs, obtained from a glioma patient whose treatment included an IDH1 peptide vaccine. The receptors here all came from a man in his forties with glioma.

This clone was seen only once. The rearrangement uses TRBV7-2 and TRBJ1-2; D remains unclear. The CDR3 consists of 12 residues. Germline V gives CDR1 SGHTA, CDR2 FQGNSA. V lost 1 base and J 8 bases, leaving 8 bases between the germline ends. The CDR3 coding sequence is TGTGCCAGCAGCTTAGAACCGGGCGGCTACACCTTC. Its protein product is CASSLEPGGYTF.

The rearrangement links TRBV7-2 to TRBJ1-5; weak D call: TRBD1 (6 bases). Germline lookup yields CDR1 SGHTA and CDR2 FQGNSA. Trimming shortened V by 2 bases and J by 5 bases, and 13 bases separated the two germline ends. This CDR3 is 15 amino acids long. The CDR3 is CASSLQGTVDQPQHF. The CDR3 nucleotides read TGTGCCAGCAGCTTACAGGGGACGGTCGATCAGCCCCAGCATTTT. The full variable domain, completed using reference TRBV7-2 and TRBJ1-5, is GAGVSQSPSNKVTEKGKDVELRCDPISGHTALYWYRQSLGQGLEFLIYFQGNSAPDKSGLPSDRFSAERTGGSVSTLTIQRTQQEDSAVYLCASSLQGTVDQPQHFGDGTRLSIL.

The rearrangement joins TRBV18 to TRBJ2-2; 7 nucleotides agree with TRBD2. CDR3 length equals 17 residues. With 3 bases clipped from V and 0 bases from J, the junction kept 7 bases outside the gene matches. Germline V gene sequence: CDR1 KGHSH, CDR2 LQKENI. CDR3 DNA sequence: TGTGCCAGCTCACCCCTTCCACTAGCGACGAACACCGGGGAGCTGTTTTTT. It translates to CASSPLPLATNTGELFF.

The V gene is TRBV6-1, the J gene TRBJ2-7; weak D call: TRBD2 (5 bases). Germline V gives CDR1 MNHNS, CDR2 SASEGT. The CDR3 has 15 amino acids. V was shortened by 6 bases and J by 1 base, with 16 bases between the two germline ends. CDR3 coding DNA: TGTGCCAGCAGCCCGACTATCCCCTTGTCCTACGAGCAGTACGTC. Its protein product is CASSPTIPLSYEQYV.

This clone was detected a few times. The gene calls are TRBV5-1 and TRBJ2-7; TRBD1 matches at 10 bases. Germline trimming cut 4 bases from V and 5 bases from J; bases unmatched to any gene: 9. CDR1 and CDR2 (germline): SGHRS, YFSETQ. The CDR3 runs to 15 residues. The CDR3, as DNA: TGCGCCAGCAGCCCTCGGGACAGGGGCTTGGACGAGCAGTACTTC. Translating it yields CASSPRDRGLDEQYF.

CDR3 in amino acids: CASSPTGTSGSTPDTQYF. CDR3 in DNA: TGCGCCAGCAGTCCGACCGGGACTAGCGGGAGTACCCCAGATACGCAGTATTTT. The chain joins TRBV10-2 to TRBJ2-3; TRBD2 aligns across 14 bases. J gave up 4 bases and V 5 bases, and 11 bases lay outside the gene matches. The germline gives CDR1 WSHSY, CDR2 SAAADI. The CDR3 is 18 amino acids.

The table lists this clone with a count of one. The V gene is TRBV11-2, the J gene TRBJ2-5; the D gene is possibly TRBD1 (5 bases). The germline gives CDR1 SGHAT, CDR2 FQNNGV. The CDR3 sequence is 14 residues long. V gave up 1 base and J gave up 9 bases, with 15 bases separating them. CDR3 region: CASSLAVQGTSQYF. In nucleotides, the CDR3 is TGTGCCAGCAGCTTAGCAGTCCAGGGTACGTCCCAGTACTTC.

Notes on this clone: This sample includes further DNA sequences coding for the same CDR3. The chain employs TRBV5-1 and TRBJ2-1; 9 positions agree with TRBD2. CDR1 is SGHRS, CDR2 YFSETQ, per germline. The V gene end was trimmed by 3 bases and the J gene end by 4 bases; junction bases not matched to a gene: 11. The CDR3 has 17 amino acids. CDR3 sequence reads: CASSSGELAGSYNEQFF. For the CDR3, the DNA is TGCGCCAGCAGCTCCGGAGAACTAGCGGGCTCTTACAATGAGCAGTTCTTC.

This sequence joins TRBV7-7 and TRBJ2-5; 7 bases fit TRBD2. Germline V gives CDR1 SSHAT, CDR2 FNYEAQ (reference sequence). The CDR3 sequence is 15 residues long. Trimming took 6 bases from V and 0 from J; bases not matched to a gene: 7. This CDR3 is CASRHSLADQETQYF. The CDR3 DNA reads TGTGCCAGCAGGCATTCGCTAGCGGACCAAGAGACCCAGTACTTC. The variable domain in full, completed from reference TRBV7-7 and TRBJ2-5, reads GAGVSQSPRYKVTKRGQDVTLRCDPISSHATLYWYQQALGQGPEFLTYFNYEAQPDKSGLPSDRFSAERPEGSISTLTIQRTEQRDSAMYRCASRHSLADQETQYFGPGTRLLVL.

The chain is built from TRBV5-1 and TRBJ1-3, with a tentative D call TRBD1 (6 bases). The CDR3 consists of 15 residues. The ends were cut back, 5 bases at V and 5 bases at J, with 17 bases in the middle. Germline V gene sequence: CDR1 SGHRS, CDR2 YFSETQ. The CDR3 region is CASSRGGNRRNTIYF. CDR3 nucleotide sequence: TGCGCCAGCAGTCGCGGGGGCAATAGGAGAAACACCATATATTTT.

The chain carries TRBV2 and TRBJ2-2; TRBD1 is a possible D gene (5 bases). Between the trimmed V and J ends, which lost 4 bases and 0 bases, there was a span of 6 bases. CDR1 and CDR2 (germline): SNHLY, FYNNEI. This CDR3 spans 14 amino acids. This CDR3 reads CASSGTPNTGELFF. The CDR3 coding sequence is TGTGCCAGCAGTGGGACACCGAACACCGGGGAGCTGTTTTTT.

The V call is TRBV19, the J call TRBJ1-5, with no clear D. V was pared by 3 bases and J by 9 bases, with 12 bases between. CDR1 is LNHDA, CDR2 SQIVND, per germline (reference sequence). This CDR3 has 13 residues. The CDR3 reads CASSMPRVPPQHF. CDR3 in DNA: TGTGCCAGTAGTATGCCCCGGGTGCCGCCCCAGCATTTT.

The chain is built from TRBV7-2 and TRBJ2-5; TRBD1 aligns across 7 bases. The V gene end was trimmed by 5 bases and the J gene end by 5 bases; junction bases not matched to a gene: 5. Germline V gene data show CDR1 as SGHTA and CDR2 as FQGNSA. The CDR3 is 13 residues long. The CDR3 is CASSGKDRETQYF. The CDR3 bases are TGTGCCAGCAGCGGAAAGGACAGGGAGACCCAGTACTTC.

The rearrangement links TRBV10-2 to TRBJ1-6, with D unclear. V was pared by 3 bases and J by 5 bases, with 8 bases between. CDR1 and CDR2 from the germline V gene are WSHSY and SAAADI. The CDR3 runs 14 residues. In DNA, the CDR3 is TGCGCCAGCAGTGAAGCCGCAAATAATTCACCCCTCCACTTT. It yields the protein CASSEAANNSPLHF.

This clone has just one count. The chain uses TRBV6-5 and TRBJ1-2, with a weak D call TRBD1 (6 bases). The CDR3 consists of 15 residues. The V end was cut by 7 bases, the J end by 8 bases, with 23 bases between. Germline V gives CDR1 MNHEY, CDR2 SVGAGI. CDR3 in DNA: TGTGCCAGCACCCCGGACAGTTCGAGCCCAGGGGGCTACACCTTC. Protein sequence: CASTPDSSSPGGYTF.

This chain links TRBV18 with TRBJ1-2; 8 bases are shared with TRBD1. In germline, CDR1 is KGHSH, CDR2 LQKENI. The CDR3 runs to 16 residues. V dropped 4 bases and J dropped 4; count of bases not matched to a gene: 11. The CDR3 loop reads CASSHDGDRSLYGYTF. The CDR3 DNA reads as TGTGCCAGCTCACACGACGGGGACAGGTCCCTCTATGGCTACACCTTC.

The rearrangement uses TRBV11-2 and TRBJ1-2, with a possible D match to TRBD1 (6 bases). Trimming took 5 bases from V and 7 from J, leaving 11 bases between them. Per germline, CDR1 SGHAT and CDR2 FQNNGV. The CDR3 extends over 12 amino acids. CDR3 loop: CASSHNRAGYTF. CDR3 DNA: TGTGCCAGCAGCCACAACAGGGCTGGCTACACCTTC.

This chain connects TRBV30 to TRBJ2-1; TRBD2 matches at 16 bases. Germline V lookup: CDR1 GTSNPN, CDR2 SVGIG (reference sequence). The CDR3 consists of 13 residues. V lost 8 bases to trimming and J lost 12 bases; unmatched junction nucleotides: 7. The CDR3 region is CAGGLAGGFGQFF. Written as DNA, the CDR3 is TGTGCCGGGGGACTAGCGGGAGGGTTCGGGCAGTTCTTC.

V gene TRBV7-9 combines with J gene TRBJ2-1; TRBD2 aligns across 14 bases. Germline loops: CDR1 SEHNR, CDR2 FQNEAQ (reference sequence). The ends lost 5 bases at V and 4 bases at J; junction bases unmatched: 7. This CDR3 has 17 residues. This chain's CDR3 is CASSPGTSGRRYNEQFF. The CDR3 nucleotides read TGTGCCAGCAGCCCAGGGACTAGCGGGAGACGTTACAATGAGCAGTTCTTC.

This chain uses TRBV9 with TRBJ1-5; D is ambiguous. V shed 0 bases and J shed 9 bases, with 16 bases lying between them. This CDR3 has 15 residues. Germline CDR1 reads SGDLS; CDR2 reads YYNGEE. DNA for the CDR3: TGTGCCAGCAGCGTAGCTGGCGCGGGTTCGGGGCCCCAGCATTTT. Translating gives CASSVAGAGSGPQHF.

This chain uses TRBV7-2 with TRBJ2-1; D gene ambiguous. This CDR3 contains 15 residues. V was trimmed by 5 bases and J by 2 bases, leaving 13 bases between them. Germline CDR1 SGHTA, CDR2 FQGNSA. CDR3 region: CASSRSQLTYNEQFF. The CDR3 DNA follows: TGTGCCAGCAGCCGCAGTCAGCTAACCTACAATGAGCAGTTCTTC.

V is TRBV27 and J is TRBJ1-4, with D tentatively TRBD1 (6 bases). The V and J ends lost 10 bases and 6 bases respectively, with 15 bases between them. This CDR3 has 13 residues. The V gene's germline CDR1 is MNHEY and CDR2 SMNVEV (reference sequence). In nucleotides, the CDR3 is TGTGCCACGGCTCAGGGGTTGTATGAAAAACTGTTTTTT. It yields the protein CATAQGLYEKLFF.

This chain uses TRBV27 with TRBJ1-5; 7 nucleotides agree with TRBD1. The CDR3 has 15 residues. V dropped 5 bases and J dropped 3; count of bases not matched to a gene: 7. Germline V CDR1 and CDR2: MNHEY, SMNVEV (reference sequence). The CDR3 loop is CASSLGTEPNQPQHF. CDR3 coding DNA: TGTGCCAGCAGTCTCGGGACAGAACCCAATCAGCCCCAGCATTTT.

The DNA of the CDR3 is TGCGCCAGCCGACAGGGGGCGCTGACCGATGAGCAGTTCTTC. Translated, it gives CASRQGALTDEQFF. The chain joins TRBV4-1 to TRBJ2-1, with 10 bases matching TRBD1. Germline CDR1 MGHRA, CDR2 YSYEKL. CDR3 length equals 14 residues. V was clipped by 8 bases and J by 8 bases; unmatched bases: 9.

The chain recombines TRBV19 with TRBJ2-7; D is unresolved. The CDR3 sequence is 14 residues long. The germline V gene has CDR1 LNHDA and CDR2 SQIVND (reference sequence). Trimming pared 3 bases from V and 2 bases from J, leaving 11 bases between. CDR3 protein: CASSIGSATYEQYF. The CDR3 DNA is TGTGCCAGTAGTATCGGGTCAGCTACCTACGAGCAGTACTTC.

The chain links TRBV4-1 to TRBJ1-5, with D maybe TRBD1 (6 bases). CDR1 and CDR2 (germline): MGHRA, YSYEKL. This CDR3 contains 16 residues. V was shortened by 3 bases and J by 5 bases, with 17 bases between the two germline ends. CDR3 sequence reads: CASSQAPPDSYQPQHF. DNA for the CDR3: TGCGCCAGCAGCCAGGCTCCCCCGGACAGTTATCAGCCCCAGCATTTT.

The V gene is TRBV5-8, the J gene TRBJ2-1; D possibly corresponds to TRBD2 (6 bases). The V end was cut by 4 bases, the J end by 7 bases, with 21 bases between. The germline CDR1 and CDR2 sequences are SGHTS and YDEGEE. The CDR3 spans 16 residues. CDR3 DNA: TGTGCCAGCAGCATACCGGGACTCCTCATGGGGAATGAGCAGTTCTTC. It yields the protein CASSIPGLLMGNEQFF.

This chain joins TRBV29-1 and TRBJ2-3, with D uncertain. The V end lost 2 bases, the J end lost 5 bases, and 8 bases lay between the germline ends. Germline V gene data show CDR1 as SQVTM and CDR2 as ANQGSEA. The CDR3 is 12 residues long. Here the CDR3 DNA reads TGCAGCGTTGAATATGTCAGAGATACGCAGTATTTT. Translating gives CSVEYVRDTQYF.

The chain has TRBV18 and TRBJ2-2, with D perhaps matching TRBD2 (5 bases). Germline V gene data show CDR1 as KGHSH and CDR2 as LQKENI. V dropped 2 bases and J dropped 3 bases, with 7 bases sitting between them. The length of the CDR3 is 14 residues. This CDR3 is CASSPGSYTGELFF. The CDR3 nucleotides are TGTGCCAGCTCACCAGGGAGCTACACCGGGGAGCTGTTTTTT.

V gene TRBV14 combines with J gene TRBJ2-4; D remains unclear. The CDR3 is 15 residues long. Germline CDR1 is SGHDN and CDR2 is FVKESK. V shed 3 bases and J shed 0 bases, with 9 bases lying between them. The CDR3, as DNA: TGTGCCAGCAGCCATCTAAGCTTAGCCAAAAACATTCAGTACTTC. Translated: CASSHLSLAKNIQYF.